One and the same sample provided the 27 T cell receptor beta chains below, sequenced in a study of T cell responses to AZD1222 COVID-19 vaccine. Here immunoSEQ multiplex PCR was the method, and the copy in TCRdb shows in-frame clones only, minus some. The sample carries 130,000 or so clones, about 89% recorded once. The sequences come from peripheral blood, collected 28 days after the second dose of the MenACWY control vaccine. Source of these receptors: an adult who received the MenACWY meningococcal vaccine as a control.

The genes are TRBV29-1 and TRBJ2-1; D may correspond to TRBD1 or TRBD2 (5 bases each). This CDR3 contains 14 residues. Trimming removed 7 bases at V and 0 bases at J, with 13 bases between. CDR1 SQVTM and CDR2 ANQGSEA come from the germline V gene. CDR3 DNA: TGCAGCGGAAGATCAGGGAGCTCCTACAATGAGCAGTTCTTC. Amino acid sequence: CSGRSGSSYNEQFF.

This chain links TRBV5-1 with TRBJ2-1; 8 bases are shared with TRBD2. V gave up 7 bases and J gave up 7 bases; unmatched junction bases: 7. This CDR3 is 13 amino acids long. The V gene's germline CDR1 is SGHRS and CDR2 YFSETQ. CDR3 in amino acids: CASRAAGGNEQFF. Written as DNA, the CDR3 is TGCGCCAGCCGCGCGGCGGGGGGAAATGAGCAGTTCTTC.

The CDR3 DNA sequence: TGTGCCAGCAGCTTAGAAGCGGGGGGGACACCCTACGAGCAGTACTTC. Its protein product is CASSLEAGGTPYEQYF. V usage is TRBV11-2 and J usage is TRBJ2-7; the match to TRBD2 covers 10 bases. V trimming: 0 bases; J trimming: 2 bases; junction bases outside the gene matches: 4. The germline gives CDR1 SGHAT, CDR2 FQNNGV. This CDR3 comprises 16 residues.

The CDR3 DNA sequence: TGTGCCAGCAGCGTGTGGGGGCCCCATGAGCAGTTCTTC. Amino acids: CASSVWGPHEQFF. This rearrangement joins TRBV5-6 to TRBJ2-1; D possibly corresponds to TRBD1 (6 bases). Trimming pared 4 bases from V and 8 bases from J, leaving 13 bases between. This CDR3 is 13 amino acids long. Germline lookup yields CDR1 SGHDT and CDR2 YYEEEE.

V is TRBV3-1 (or the pseudogene TRBV3-2) and J is TRBJ1-3; 7 bases fit TRBD1. Germline V gives CDR1 LGHDT, CDR2 YNNKEL (reference sequence). The CDR3 sequence is 12 residues long. V shed 4 bases and J 11 bases; nucleotides not matched to a gene: 5. CDR3 sequence: CASSPPGGAIYF. Here the CDR3 DNA reads TGTGCCAGCAGCCCACCAGGGGGTGCCATATATTTT.

This clone has a single count. The rearrangement uses TRBV28 and TRBJ1-4; 11 nucleotides match TRBD1. The CDR3 contains 14 residues. The germline gives CDR1 MDHEN, CDR2 SYDVKM. V lost 6 bases, J lost 7 bases, and 4 bases stayed unmatched. CDR3 in amino acids: CASRRTGGGEKLFF. Here the CDR3 DNA reads TGTGCCAGCAGAAGGACAGGGGGCGGTGAAAAACTGTTTTTT.

V is TRBV9 and J is TRBJ2-3; 10 bases map to TRBD2. The CDR3 is 16 residues long. Germline trimming cut 0 bases from V and 4 bases from J; bases unmatched to any gene: 5. Germline values: CDR1 SGDLS, CDR2 YYNGEE. CDR3 amino acids: CASSVESGRGADTQYF. The CDR3, as DNA: TGTGCCAGCAGCGTAGAAAGCGGGAGGGGTGCAGATACGCAGTATTTT.

The chain employs TRBV7-8 and TRBJ1-5, with 9 bases matching TRBD1. CDR1 SGHVS and CDR2 FQNEAQ come from the germline V gene. The CDR3 totals 18 residues. Trimming cost V 4 bases and J 0 bases; bases outside gene matches: 10. CDR3 sequence reads: CASSSRDRVPYSNQPQHF. CDR3 bases: TGTGCCAGCAGCTCCCGGGACAGGGTCCCCTATAGCAATCAGCCCCAGCATTTT.

The chain links TRBV4-3 to TRBJ1-2; D unresolved. The CDR3 runs 13 residues. V lost 0 bases, J lost 8 bases, and 10 bases lay in between. The germline V gene encodes CDR1 LGHNA and CDR2 YSLEER. The CDR3 bases are TGCGCCAGCAGCCAAGACGGCGGGCGCGGCTACACCTTC. This gives the protein CASSQDGGRGYTF.

The CDR3 loop reads CASSLGGAESETQYF. The CDR3 DNA reads TGTGCCAGCAGCTTAGGGGGGGCCGAGTCAGAGACCCAGTACTTC. The J gene is TRBJ2-5, the V gene TRBV7-6, with D perhaps matching TRBD1 or TRBD2 (6 bases each). Germline V gene sequence: CDR1 SGHVS, CDR2 FNYEAQ. CDR3 length: 15 amino acids. Trimming shortened V by 1 base and J by 4 bases, and 13 bases separated the two germline ends.

The chain combines TRBV5-8 with TRBJ1-2, with TRBD1 matching over 8 bases. The CDR3 runs to 13 residues. The germline V gene has CDR1 SGHTS and CDR2 YDEGEE. V was clipped by 4 bases and J by 8 bases; unmatched bases: 7. Here the CDR3 DNA reads TGTGCCAGCAGCCTGGACAGGGACGGCGGCTACACCTTC. Translating it yields CASSLDRDGGYTF.

The chain joins TRBV4-1 to TRBJ2-3, with 10 bases lining up with TRBD1. Germline V lookup: CDR1 MGHRA, CDR2 YSYEKL. The V and J ends lost 5 bases and 5 bases, in that order; junction bases with no gene match: 10. This CDR3 has 16 amino acids. The CDR3 loop reads CASSIGQGGAGDTQYF. The CDR3 nucleotides read TGCGCCAGCAGCATCGGACAGGGGGGCGCGGGAGATACGCAGTATTTT.

The chain has TRBV24-1 and TRBJ2-2; 10 bases line up with TRBD1. The junction had 4 bases not matched to a gene; V was cut back by 4 bases and J by 6 bases. CDR1 KGHDR and CDR2 SFDVKD come from the germline V gene. The CDR3 runs 15 residues. CDR3 protein: CATSDPGQGAGELFF. In nucleotides, the CDR3 is TGTGCCACCAGTGACCCCGGACAGGGGGCCGGGGAGCTGTTTTTT.

CDR3 DNA sequence: TGTGCCAGCAGCTTGCGCCAGGGGTCGTACAATGAGCAGTTCTTC. As protein: CASSLRQGSYNEQFF. This chain links TRBV7-9 with TRBJ2-1; the D gene is possibly TRBD1 (6 bases). The CDR3 is 15 residues long. Trimming left V 3 bases short and J 4 bases short, with 13 bases between. CDR1 SEHNR and CDR2 FQNEAQ come from the germline V gene (reference sequence).

The rearrangement joins TRBV6-2 or TRBV6-3 to TRBJ1-6; a possible D gene is TRBD1 (6 bases). V lost 2 bases, J lost 6 bases, and 11 bases lay in between. The length of the CDR3 is 15 residues. In germline, CDR1 is MNHEY, CDR2 SVGEGT. The CDR3 loop reads CASSYDRRFNSPLHF. In DNA, the CDR3 is TGTGCCAGCAGTTACGACAGGAGATTTAATTCACCCCTCCACTTT.

The chain employs TRBV19 and TRBJ2-2; TRBD2 aligns across 13 bases. The J segment lost 7 bases and the V segment lost 7 bases, leaving 6 bases of the junction unmatched. This CDR3 has 15 amino acids. Germline V gives CDR1 LNHDA, CDR2 SQIVND (reference sequence). Here the CDR3 reads CASKIGTSGIGELFF. The CDR3 DNA sequence: TGTGCCAGTAAAATAGGGACTAGCGGGATCGGGGAGCTGTTTTTT.

V is TRBV19 and J is TRBJ2-3, with D unresolved. V lost 5 bases and J lost 5, with 5 bases in between. Germline lookup yields CDR1 LNHDA and CDR2 SQIVND (reference sequence). This CDR3 comprises 11 residues. In nucleotides, the CDR3 is TGTGCCAGTAGTTACGTAGATACGCAGTATTTT. This encodes CASSYVDTQYF.

V is TRBV7-9 and J is TRBJ2-1; the match to TRBD2 covers 8 bases. The V and J ends lost 3 bases and 4 bases, in that order; junction bases with no gene match: 11. Germline V lookup: CDR1 SEHNR, CDR2 FQNEAQ (reference sequence). The CDR3 loop spans 17 amino acids. CDR3 DNA sequence: TGTGCCAGCAGCTTCCAGACAGGCGCGGGAGGTTACAATGAGCAGTTCTTC. Residues: CASSFQTGAGGYNEQFF.

The chain recombines TRBV14 with TRBJ2-7; D may be TRBD2 (6 bases). Germline CDR1 reads SGHDN; CDR2 reads FVKESK. Trimming shortened V by 4 bases and J by 3 bases, and 16 bases separated the two germline ends. The CDR3 sequence is 15 residues long. The CDR3 DNA reads as TGTGCCAGCAGCCGCGAAGGAGGGGTACGCTACGAGCAGTACTTC. Protein: CASSREGGVRYEQYF.

The chain recombines TRBV19 with TRBJ2-1, with 15 positions matching TRBD2. The ends lost 2 bases at V and 0 bases at J; junction bases unmatched: 11. This CDR3 comprises 21 residues. Germline V gene data show CDR1 as LNHDA and CDR2 as SQIVND (reference sequence). In DNA, the CDR3 is TGTGCCAGTAGTATAACGATGGGGACTAGCGGGAGGTCGGGCTCCTACAATGAGCAGTTCTTC. Translating gives CASSITMGTSGRSGSYNEQFF.

This chain joins TRBV15 and TRBJ2-5; TRBD2 matches 15 bases. CDR3 size: 16 residues. The germline gives CDR1 LNHNV, CDR2 YYDKDF (reference sequence). V gave up 5 bases and J gave up 4 bases; unmatched junction bases: 5. The CDR3 DNA sequence: TGTGCCACCAGCCCAAAGGGACTAGCGGGAGGAGAGACCCAGTACTTC. This gives the protein CATSPKGLAGGETQYF.

The rearrangement links TRBV9 to TRBJ2-7, with TRBD2 matching 10 bases. Germline CDR1 and CDR2: SGDLS and YYNGEE. The V gene end was trimmed by 4 bases and the J gene end by 4 bases; junction bases not matched to a gene: 8. This CDR3 has 15 residues. The CDR3: CASSPQVAGGYEQYF. For the CDR3, the DNA is TGTGCCAGCAGCCCCCAAGTAGCGGGAGGTTACGAGCAGTACTTC. The full variable domain, its missing parts supplied by reference TRBV9 and TRBJ2-7, is DSGVTQTPKHLITATGQRVTLRCSPRSGDLSVYWYQQSLDQGLQFLIQYYNGEERAKGNILERFSAQQFPDLHSELNLSSLELGDSALYFCASSPQVAGGYEQYFGPGTRLTVT.

The chain links TRBV5-4 to TRBJ2-5; 7 positions match TRBD1. V lost 0 bases and J lost 2; bases outside the gene matches: 10. This CDR3 region has 17 residues. CDR1 is SGHNT and CDR2 is YYREEE in the germline V gene (reference sequence). CDR3 in DNA: TGTGCCAGCAGCTTGGTAGGACTCGGACAGGCACAAGAGACCCAGTACTTC. It translates to CASSLVGLGQAQETQYF.

A note on this clone: The junction departs from the called germline gene at one end, perhaps through a read error. This chain links TRBV4-1 with TRBJ2-7; no definite D call. In germline, CDR1 is MGHRA, CDR2 YSYEKL. The CDR3 length is 14 residues. CDR3 DNA sequence: TGCGCCAGCAGCCAAGATAACCGGTTCTCGGGCCCCAACTTC. Residues: CASSQDNRFSGPNF.

In DNA, the CDR3 is TGTGCCAGCAGGCAAGTAGGGACAGCTAATTCACCCCTCCACTTT. Its protein product is CASRQVGTANSPLHF. The chain carries TRBV6-5 and TRBJ1-6; 7 bases are shared with TRBD1. J lost 6 bases, V lost 6 bases, and 8 bases had no gene match. Germline assignment: CDR1 MNHEY and CDR2 SVGAGI. This CDR3 has 15 residues.

This rearrangement joins TRBV3-1 (or the pseudogene TRBV3-2) to TRBJ2-2, with 9 bases matching TRBD1. CDR1 is LGHDT and CDR2 is YNNKEL in the germline V gene (reference sequence). CDR3 length: 17 residues. V trimming: 4 bases; J trimming: 5 bases; junction bases outside the gene matches: 11. CDR3 sequence (DNA): TGTGCCAGCAGCCTCGGGGCCGGGACAGGGAGTACCGGGGAGCTGTTTTTT. Protein: CASSLGAGTGSTGELFF.

This rearrangement joins TRBV9 to TRBJ2-2; no clear D. This CDR3 region has 13 residues. Germline CDR1 is SGDLS and CDR2 is YYNGEE. V lost 3 bases, J lost 4 bases, and 7 bases lay in between. In nucleotides, the CDR3 is TGTGCCAGCAGCGCACAAAGCACCGGGGAGCTGTTTTTT. Encoded protein: CASSAQSTGELFF.